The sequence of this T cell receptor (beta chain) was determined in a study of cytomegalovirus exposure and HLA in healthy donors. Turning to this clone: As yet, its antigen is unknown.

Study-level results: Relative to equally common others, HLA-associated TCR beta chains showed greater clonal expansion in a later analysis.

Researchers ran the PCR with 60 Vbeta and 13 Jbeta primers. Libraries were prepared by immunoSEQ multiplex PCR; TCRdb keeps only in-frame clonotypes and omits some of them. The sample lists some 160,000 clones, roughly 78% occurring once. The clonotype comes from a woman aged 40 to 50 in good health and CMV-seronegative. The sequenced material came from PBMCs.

CDR3: CASSIGGIRGYEQYF. The CDR3 nucleotides are TGTGCCAGTAGTATCGGAGGGATCCGAGGCTACGAGCAGTACTTC. The chain recombines TRBV19 with TRBJ2-7, with D tentatively TRBD2 (6 bases). Germline V gene data show CDR1 as LNHDA and CDR2 as SQIVND (reference sequence). Trimming pared 3 bases from V and 3 bases from J, leaving 15 bases between. The CDR3 sequence is 15 residues long.